A single T cell receptor (beta chain) is shown here with its context. CDR1 is MNHEY, CDR2 SVGEGT, per germline. V lost 4 bases and J lost 0; bases outside the gene matches: 6. The CDR3 is 16 amino acids. The data were taken from a study of control samples from healthy donors and cancer patients. The data were produced by immunoSEQ multiplex PCR, yet TCRdb's version contains in-frame clones alone and is incomplete. The sample holds about 100,000 clones; less than 90% are singletons and the top ten take 15% to 20%. Sequencing was done on a sample of blood. The chain links TRBV6-2 or TRBV6-3 to TRBJ2-3; TRBD1 aligns across 8 bases. This receptor was taken from a woman aged 45-65 years in good health. Here the CDR3 reads CASSSRQGRSTDTQYF. CDR3 DNA: TGTGCCAGCAGTTCGAGACAGGGGAGGAGCACAGATACGCAGTATTTT.